The rows below give T cell receptor beta chains drawn from one sample of a study of lymphopenia after photon versus proton radiotherapy. The method was immunoSEQ multiplex PCR; TCRdb's version includes in-frame clones alone and lacks a portion of them. The top ten hold roughly 4% of the sample, which has over 9,500 clones, roughly 90% seen once. The sequencing used peripheral blood, collected from a patient treated with photon-based radiotherapy. Receptor source: a man aged 60 to 69 with pancreatic cancer. Each CDR3 is given with its conserved first and last residue. The order of the fields is CDR3 DNA, CDR3 protein, J gene, V gene, CDR3 length, D gene, clone size. A D gene is named only where the DNA matches it firmly. Some rows mark clone size as missing; the rest say once, few, many or name a class of expanded clone.

CDR3nt: TGTGCCAGCAGTAAGGAGAGAGGAGCCTCTGGAAACACCATATATTTT
CDR3aa: CASSKERGASGNTIYF
j_gene: TRBJ1-3
v_gene: TRBV2
len: 16
d_gene: NA
abundance: NA

CDR3nt: TGTGCCAGCAGCCCCAGGGGGCGGTCGGTCTACGAGCAGTACTTC
CDR3aa: CASSPRGRSVYEQYF
j_gene: TRBJ2-7
v_gene: TRBV5-6
len: 15
d_gene: TRBD1
abundance: NA

CDR3nt: TGTGCCACCAGCAGCATCAACCTGAACACTGAAGCTTTCTTT
CDR3aa: CATSSINLNTEAFF
j_gene: TRBJ1-1
v_gene: TRBV15
len: 14
d_gene: NA
abundance: once

CDR3nt: TGTGCCAGCTCACCGCGACAGGGCGGATGGGGCTACACCTTC
CDR3aa: CASSPRQGGWGYTF
j_gene: TRBJ1-2
v_gene: TRBV18
len: 14
d_gene: TRBD1
abundance: NA

CDR3nt: TGTGCCACCAGCAGAGCCGTTACAGGCAATTCACCCCTCCACTTT
CDR3aa: CATSRAVTGNSPLHF
j_gene: TRBJ1-6
v_gene: TRBV15
len: 15
d_gene: NA
abundance: NA

CDR3nt: TGTGCCAGCAGCTTAGTTCCGACTTCCGCGAACACCGGGGAGCTGTTTTTT
CDR3aa: CASSLVPTSANTGELFF
j_gene: TRBJ2-2
v_gene: TRBV13
len: 17
d_gene: NA
abundance: NA

CDR3nt: TGTGCCAGCAGCAGAGGACAGGGGGTAATAGAAGCTTTCTTT
CDR3aa: CASSRGQGVIEAFF
j_gene: TRBJ1-1
v_gene: TRBV14
len: 14
d_gene: TRBD1
abundance: few

CDR3nt: TGTGCCAGCAGCTCAGGACTAGCGGGGGACTCCTACAATGAGCAGTTCTTC
CDR3aa: CASSSGLAGDSYNEQFF
j_gene: TRBJ2-1
v_gene: TRBV13
len: 17
d_gene: TRBD2
abundance: NA

CDR3nt: TGTGCCAGCAGCTTGGGGGTGGGGGCACTCAATCAGCCCCAGCATTTT
CDR3aa: CASSLGVGALNQPQHF
j_gene: TRBJ1-5
v_gene: TRBV5-5
len: 16
d_gene: NA
abundance: NA

CDR3nt: TGTGCCAGCAGCTTAGCCCAGCGTGAAGCTTTCTTT
CDR3aa: CASSLAQREAFF
j_gene: TRBJ1-1
v_gene: TRBV11-2
len: 12
d_gene: NA
abundance: NA

CDR3nt: TGCAGCGCCACGGCGCAGGGGGCCGGCTATGGCTACACCTTC
CDR3aa: CSATAQGAGYGYTF
j_gene: TRBJ1-2
v_gene: TRBV29-1
len: 14
d_gene: TRBD1
abundance: NA

CDR3nt: TGTGCCTTCCAGGGGGCGGTGTTGGGCGAGCAGTACTTC
CDR3aa: CAFQGAVLGEQYF
j_gene: TRBJ2-7
v_gene: TRBV30
len: 13
d_gene: TRBD1
abundance: once

CDR3nt: TGTGCCAGCAGTTTTTGGGCGGATGGGGCCAACGTCCTGACTTTC
CDR3aa: CASSFWADGANVLTF
j_gene: TRBJ2-6
v_gene: TRBV27
len: 15
d_gene: NA
abundance: NA

CDR3nt: TGTGCCAGCAGCGTATCTGGGTGGGGAATACGGCACTTC
CDR3aa: CASSVSGWGIRHF
j_gene: TRBJ2-5
v_gene: TRBV9
len: 13
d_gene: NA
abundance: once

CDR3nt: TGTGCCAGCAGCCATGGGGTAAGGGGCGGTACTGAAGCTTTCTTT
CDR3aa: CASSHGVRGGTEAFF
j_gene: TRBJ1-1
v_gene: TRBV7-9
len: 15
d_gene: NA
abundance: NA

CDR3nt: TGTGCCAGCTCACCGGAATATTTGGCCCGGACAGTTAGCAATCAGCCCCAGCATTTT
CDR3aa: CASSPEYLARTVSNQPQHF
j_gene: TRBJ1-5
v_gene: TRBV18
len: 19
d_gene: NA
abundance: NA

CDR3nt: TGTGCCAGCAGGTACGGGGGCGTGAACACTGAAGCTTTCTTT
CDR3aa: CASRYGGVNTEAFF
j_gene: TRBJ1-1
v_gene: TRBV6-5
len: 14
d_gene: NA
abundance: NA

CDR3nt: TGTGCCAGCAGCGGGGGCCGCCGGGAGACCCAGTACTTC
CDR3aa: CASSGGRRETQYF
j_gene: TRBJ2-5
v_gene: TRBV7-2
len: 13
d_gene: NA
abundance: NA

CDR3nt: TGTGCCAGTAGTATCTCAGGGTTTGAGGACACTGAAGCTTTCTTT
CDR3aa: CASSISGFEDTEAFF
j_gene: TRBJ1-1
v_gene: TRBV19
len: 15
d_gene: NA
abundance: NA

CDR3nt: TGTGCCAGCAGTAAGACAGGGGTCCCTTACAATGAGCAGTTCTTC
CDR3aa: CASSKTGVPYNEQFF
j_gene: TRBJ2-1
v_gene: TRBV6-5
len: 15
d_gene: TRBD1
abundance: NA

CDR3nt: TGTGCCAGCGCAATGGGGATGAGGGAGGAAAAACTGTTTTTT
CDR3aa: CASAMGMREEKLFF
j_gene: TRBJ1-4
v_gene: TRBV7-2
len: 14
d_gene: NA
abundance: NA

CDR3nt: TGTGCCAGCAGCCCCGGGGGGTGGTACGAGCAGTACTTC
CDR3aa: CASSPGGWYEQYF
j_gene: TRBJ2-7
v_gene: TRBV7-8
len: 13
d_gene: TRBD2
abundance: NA

CDR3nt: TGTGCCAGCCAAATAGCGGGGGGGCCCGGTACGCAGTATTTT
CDR3aa: CASQIAGGPGTQYF
j_gene: TRBJ2-3
v_gene: TRBV6-5
len: 14
d_gene: TRBD2
abundance: NA

CDR3nt: TGTGCCAGCAGTGAAGTTGGAGGGCGAGAGACCCAGTACTTC
CDR3aa: CASSEVGGRETQYF
j_gene: TRBJ2-5
v_gene: TRBV6-1
len: 14
d_gene: NA
abundance: NA

CDR3nt: TGTGCCAGCAGCCTAGTCCTCACCGGGGAGCTGTTTTTT
CDR3aa: CASSLVLTGELFF
j_gene: TRBJ2-2
v_gene: TRBV11-3
len: 13
d_gene: NA
abundance: NA

CDR3nt: TGTGCCAGCAGGGAGCCCGCGGGCGGTACAGGGAGGGTAGAGACCCAGTACTTC
CDR3aa: CASREPAGGTGRVETQYF
j_gene: TRBJ2-5
v_gene: TRBV6-4
len: 18
d_gene: NA
abundance: once

CDR3nt: TGTGCCTGGAGTCGGGACAGGCCCAAGGGCTACACCTTC
CDR3aa: CAWSRDRPKGYTF
j_gene: TRBJ1-2
v_gene: TRBV30
len: 13
d_gene: TRBD1
abundance: NA

CDR3nt: TGTGCCATCAGTGACAGGATGAACACTGAAGCTTTCTTT
CDR3aa: CAISDRMNTEAFF
j_gene: TRBJ1-1
v_gene: TRBV10-3
len: 13
d_gene: NA
abundance: once

CDR3nt: TGTGCCAGCAGCCTAGGTGCTACCTACGAGCAGTACTTC
CDR3aa: CASSLGATYEQYF
j_gene: TRBJ2-7
v_gene: TRBV27
len: 13
d_gene: NA
abundance: NA

CDR3nt: TGTGCCACCACACCCGGGGTTACGTCCTACAATGAGCAGTTCTTC
CDR3aa: CATTPGVTSYNEQFF
j_gene: TRBJ2-1
v_gene: TRBV27
len: 15
d_gene: NA
abundance: NA

CDR3nt: TGCAGCGTTGGGGGTGTCACAGATACGCAGTATTTT
CDR3aa: CSVGGVTDTQYF
j_gene: TRBJ2-3
v_gene: TRBV29-1
len: 12
d_gene: NA
abundance: NA

CDR3nt: TGTGCCAGCAGCTTAAGGGGGGACACTGAAGCTTTCTTT
CDR3aa: CASSLRGDTEAFF
j_gene: TRBJ1-1
v_gene: TRBV11-3
len: 13
d_gene: NA
abundance: once

CDR3nt: TGTGCCAGCAGTTACACGGGGGGGAGTCGAGAGACCCAGTACTTC
CDR3aa: CASSYTGGSRETQYF
j_gene: TRBJ2-5
v_gene: TRBV6-5
len: 15
d_gene: TRBD2
abundance: NA

CDR3nt: TGTGCCACCACGATGGGGGGAAGGACGGAGACCCAGTACTTC
CDR3aa: CATTMGGRTETQYF
j_gene: TRBJ2-5
v_gene: TRBV19
len: 14
d_gene: NA
abundance: NA

CDR3nt: TGCAGCGCCTCTTCCTCCGGGGGGGGAAACAATGAGCAGTTCTTC
CDR3aa: CSASSSGGGNNEQFF
j_gene: TRBJ2-1
v_gene: TRBV29-1
len: 15
d_gene: TRBD2
abundance: NA

CDR3nt: TGTGCCAGCAGTGAAGTTGTCACTGAAGCCTTCTTT
CDR3aa: CASSEVVTEAFF
j_gene: TRBJ1-1
v_gene: TRBV2
len: 12
d_gene: NA
abundance: once

CDR3nt: TGCGCCAGCAGCCAACTCCCCTATACGCAGTATTTT
CDR3aa: CASSQLPYTQYF
j_gene: TRBJ2-3
v_gene: TRBV4-3
len: 12
d_gene: NA
abundance: NA

CDR3nt: TGTGCCAGCAGTTACTTGGGGGGCGAGCAGTACTTC
CDR3aa: CASSYLGGEQYF
j_gene: TRBJ2-7
v_gene: TRBV6-5
len: 12
d_gene: NA
abundance: NA

CDR3nt: TGCGCCAGCAGCTTGGCTGGTGGGCAGGGGATTGAAAAACTGTTTTTT
CDR3aa: CASSLAGGQGIEKLFF
j_gene: TRBJ1-4
v_gene: TRBV5-1
len: 16
d_gene: NA
abundance: NA

CDR3nt: TGCGCCAGCAGCTTGGTAGGCGGGGGGCACACAGATACGCAGTATTTT
CDR3aa: CASSLVGGGHTDTQYF
j_gene: TRBJ2-3
v_gene: TRBV5-1
len: 16
d_gene: TRBD2
abundance: NA

CDR3nt: TGTGCCTCTCCGGGTGTCGGTTATGGCTACACCTTC
CDR3aa: CASPGVGYGYTF
j_gene: TRBJ1-2
v_gene: TRBV30
len: 12
d_gene: NA
abundance: NA

CDR3nt: TGTGCCAGCAGGGACAGGGGCGAGAACACTGAAGCTTTCTTT
CDR3aa: CASRDRGENTEAFF
j_gene: TRBJ1-1
v_gene: TRBV27
len: 14
d_gene: TRBD1
abundance: NA

CDR3nt: TGTGCCTGGAGTGTACTAGGGCTCACAGATACGCAGTATTTT
CDR3aa: CAWSVLGLTDTQYF
j_gene: TRBJ2-3
v_gene: TRBV30
len: 14
d_gene: NA
abundance: NA

CDR3nt: TGCGCCAGCAGCTTGGAGCGCCCCGCGGGCTACAATGAGCAGTTCTTC
CDR3aa: CASSLERPAGYNEQFF
j_gene: TRBJ2-1
v_gene: TRBV5-1
len: 16
d_gene: NA
abundance: once

CDR3nt: TGCGCCAGCAGCCCGACCAGAGGGAACTATGGCTACACCTTC
CDR3aa: CASSPTRGNYGYTF
j_gene: TRBJ1-2
v_gene: TRBV4-1
len: 14
d_gene: NA
abundance: NA

CDR3nt: TGTGCCAGCTCACCGCAACCAGTGCGGGAGCAGTTCTTC
CDR3aa: CASSPQPVREQFF
j_gene: TRBJ2-1
v_gene: TRBV18
len: 13
d_gene: NA
abundance: NA

CDR3nt: TGCGCCAGCAGCTCGGGACAGTACCAAGAGACCCAGTACTTC
CDR3aa: CASSSGQYQETQYF
j_gene: TRBJ2-5
v_gene: TRBV5-1
len: 14
d_gene: TRBD1
abundance: NA

CDR3nt: TGTGCCAGCAGCCATACTACAGGGTTCAGCTCCTACGAGCAGTACTTC
CDR3aa: CASSHTTGFSSYEQYF
j_gene: TRBJ2-7
v_gene: TRBV7-9
len: 16
d_gene: NA
abundance: NA

CDR3nt: TGTGCCAGCAGTGACCCTCTTGAGGGCCATACAAAACTGTTTTTT
CDR3aa: CASSDPLEGHTKLFF
j_gene: TRBJ1-4
v_gene: TRBV25-1
len: 15
d_gene: NA
abundance: NA

CDR3nt: TGCGCCAGCAGCCAAGATAATACTCCCTTCGGACAGGGGTATGGCTACACCTTC
CDR3aa: CASSQDNTPFGQGYGYTF
j_gene: TRBJ1-2
v_gene: TRBV4-3
len: 18
d_gene: TRBD1
abundance: few

CDR3nt: TGTGCCTTAACCCGGGAAGAAGCTAACTATGGCTACACCTTC
CDR3aa: CALTREEANYGYTF
j_gene: TRBJ1-2
v_gene: TRBV7-2
len: 14
d_gene: NA
abundance: NA

CDR3nt: TGTGCCAGCAAGCCCAGAAGCACAGATACGCAGTATTTT
CDR3aa: CASKPRSTDTQYF
j_gene: TRBJ2-3
v_gene: TRBV5-6
len: 13
d_gene: NA
abundance: NA

CDR3nt: TGTGCCACCAGCGGCAGGTCCGGGACAGGGGAAGATACGCAGTATTTT
CDR3aa: CATSGRSGTGEDTQYF
j_gene: TRBJ2-3
v_gene: TRBV15
len: 16
d_gene: TRBD1
abundance: NA